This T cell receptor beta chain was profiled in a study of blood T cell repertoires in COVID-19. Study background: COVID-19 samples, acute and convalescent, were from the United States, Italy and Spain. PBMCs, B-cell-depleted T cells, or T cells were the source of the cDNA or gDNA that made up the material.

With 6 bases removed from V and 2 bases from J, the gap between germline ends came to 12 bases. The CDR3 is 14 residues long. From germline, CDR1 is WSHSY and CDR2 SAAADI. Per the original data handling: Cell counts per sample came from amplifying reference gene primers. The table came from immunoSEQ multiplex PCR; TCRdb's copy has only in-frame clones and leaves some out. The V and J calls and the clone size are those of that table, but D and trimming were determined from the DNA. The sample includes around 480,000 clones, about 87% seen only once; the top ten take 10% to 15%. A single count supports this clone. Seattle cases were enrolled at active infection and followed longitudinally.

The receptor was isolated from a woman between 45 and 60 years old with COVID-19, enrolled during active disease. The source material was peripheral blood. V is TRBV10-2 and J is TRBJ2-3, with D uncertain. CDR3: CASSATILTDTQYF. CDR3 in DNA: TGCGCCAGCAGCGCAACTATTCTCACAGATACGCAGTATTTT.